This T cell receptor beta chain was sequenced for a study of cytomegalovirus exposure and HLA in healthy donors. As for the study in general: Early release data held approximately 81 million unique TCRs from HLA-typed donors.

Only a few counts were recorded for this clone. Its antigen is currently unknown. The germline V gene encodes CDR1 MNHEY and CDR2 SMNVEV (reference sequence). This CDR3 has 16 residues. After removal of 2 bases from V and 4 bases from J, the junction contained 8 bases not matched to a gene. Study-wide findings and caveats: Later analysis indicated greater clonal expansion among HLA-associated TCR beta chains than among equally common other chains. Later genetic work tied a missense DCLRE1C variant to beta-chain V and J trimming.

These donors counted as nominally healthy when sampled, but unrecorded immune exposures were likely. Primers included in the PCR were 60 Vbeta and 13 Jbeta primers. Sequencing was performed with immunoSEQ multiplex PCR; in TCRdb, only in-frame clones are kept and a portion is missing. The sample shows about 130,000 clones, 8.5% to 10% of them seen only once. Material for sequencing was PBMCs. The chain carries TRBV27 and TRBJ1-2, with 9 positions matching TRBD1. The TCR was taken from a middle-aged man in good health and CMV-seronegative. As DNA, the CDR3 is TGTGCCAGCAGTTTAAAGTGGGACAGGGCCGGCTATGGCTACACCTTC. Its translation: CASSLKWDRAGYGYTF.